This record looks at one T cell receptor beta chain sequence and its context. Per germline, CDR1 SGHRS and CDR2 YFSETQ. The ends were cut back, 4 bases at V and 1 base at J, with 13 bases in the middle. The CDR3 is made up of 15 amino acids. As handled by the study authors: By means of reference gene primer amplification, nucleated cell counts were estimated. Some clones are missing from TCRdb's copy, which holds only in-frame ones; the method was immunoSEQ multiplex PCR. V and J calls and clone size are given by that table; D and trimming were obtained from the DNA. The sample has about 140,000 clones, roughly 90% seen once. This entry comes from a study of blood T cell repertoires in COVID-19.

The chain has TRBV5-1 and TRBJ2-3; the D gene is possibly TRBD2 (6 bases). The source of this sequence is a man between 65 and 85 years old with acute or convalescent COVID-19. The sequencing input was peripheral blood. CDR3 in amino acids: CASSTLAFGTDTQYF. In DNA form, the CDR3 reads TGCGCCAGCAGCACCCTAGCGTTTGGCACAGATACGCAGTATTTT.